The 17 T cell receptor beta chains below all came from one sample that was sequenced in a study of blood T cell repertoires in COVID-19. Repertoires were generated with immunoSEQ multiplex PCR, while TCRdb's copy carries only in-frame clones and drops some. The profile shows under 95,000 clones, roughly 86% of them singletons. Material: peripheral blood. All receptors come from a man aged 40-55 years with acute or convalescent COVID-19.

The V and J genes are TRBV4-1 and TRBJ2-4; no clear D gene. V lost 2 bases and J 0 bases, leaving 14 bases between the germline ends. The CDR3 loop spans 17 amino acids. Germline loops: CDR1 MGHRA, CDR2 YSYEKL. In DNA, the CDR3 is TGCGCCAGCAGCCAATCTTTCCAGGTATTAGCCAAAAACATTCAGTACTTC. This translates into CASSQSFQVLAKNIQYF.

This chain connects TRBV2 to TRBJ1-1; D call uncertain. The CDR3 runs to 13 residues. Germline CDR1 and CDR2: SNHLY and FYNNEI. With 7 bases removed from V and 1 base from J, the gap between germline ends came to 10 bases. CDR3 in amino acids: CASIPDTNTEAFF. The CDR3 region has the DNA TGTGCCAGCATCCCTGACACGAACACTGAAGCTTTCTTT.

This sequence joins TRBV27 and TRBJ1-2; possibly TRBD1 for D (6 bases). Germline V gene data show CDR1 as MNHEY and CDR2 as SMNVEV (reference sequence). This CDR3 comprises 14 residues. Trimming shortened V by 6 bases and J by 1 base, and 12 bases separated the two germline ends. The CDR3 reads CASRTVQGNYGYTF. The CDR3 DNA is TGTGCCAGCAGGACCGTACAGGGTAACTATGGCTACACCTTC.

This clone showed up just a few times. CDR3 DNA sequence: TGTGCCAGCAGTAGCACCGGTTCGAACACTGAAGCTTTCTTT. Residues: CASSSTGSNTEAFF. The V and J genes are TRBV27 and TRBJ1-1; D is undetermined. V lost 5 bases and J 1 base, leaving 11 bases between the germline ends. The CDR3 totals 14 residues. The germline gives CDR1 MNHEY, CDR2 SMNVEV (reference sequence).

The chain employs TRBV11-3 and TRBJ1-1; 7 nucleotides agree with TRBD1. Germline assignment: CDR1 SGHNT and CDR2 YENEEA. The CDR3 loop spans 13 amino acids. J gave up 3 bases and V 5 bases, and 3 bases lay outside the gene matches. CDR3 in DNA: TGTGCCAGCAGCCGTGACAGGGACACTGAAGCTTTCTTT. Translating gives CASSRDRDTEAFF.

Only one count was recorded for this clone. The chain employs TRBV11-3 and TRBJ1-1; 12 nucleotides line up with TRBD1. Looked up from germline, CDR1 is SGHNT and CDR2 is YENEEA. Trimming took 0 bases from V and 0 from J; bases not matched to a gene: 5. The length of the CDR3 is 18 residues. CDR3 loop: CASSLDSGQGAMNTEAFF. CDR3 coding DNA: TGTGCCAGCAGCTTAGATTCGGGACAGGGGGCCATGAACACTGAAGCTTTCTTT.

This clone appeared a few times. This chain connects TRBV7-6 to TRBJ2-2, with TRBD1 as a possible D gene (6 bases). Germline V gene sequence: CDR1 SGHVS, CDR2 FNYEAQ. The CDR3 has 16 residues. Between the trimmed V and J ends, which lost 1 base and 3 bases, there was a span of 12 bases. CDR3 region: CASSLGDRPDTGELFF. The CDR3 DNA reads as TGTGCCAGCAGCTTAGGTGACAGGCCCGACACCGGGGAGCTGTTTTTT. The full variable domain, with the rest looked up from reference TRBV7-6 and TRBJ2-2, is GAGVSQSPRYKVTKRGQDVALRCDPISGHVSLYWYRQALGQGPEFLTYFNYEAQQDKSGLPNDRFSAERPEGSISTLTIQRTEQRDSAMYRCASSLGDRPDTGELFFGEGSRLTVL.

This chain uses TRBV2 with TRBJ2-1; possible D gene TRBD1, 5 bases. Germline CDR1 SNHLY, CDR2 FYNNEI. Trimming left V 6 bases short and J 4 bases short, with 13 bases between. This CDR3 has 14 amino acids. CDR3 loop: CASSARGPYNEQFF. DNA for the CDR3: TGTGCCAGCAGCGCTAGGGGCCCATACAATGAGCAGTTCTTC.

This chain links TRBV20-1 with TRBJ2-5; tentatively, D is TRBD2 (5 bases). This CDR3 is 11 amino acids long. The germline V gene encodes CDR1 DFQATT and CDR2 SNEGSKA (reference sequence). V was trimmed by 3 bases and J by 5 bases, leaving 7 bases between them. The CDR3 sequence: CSARRAETQYF. The DNA for the CDR3 is TGCAGTGCTAGGCGGGCGGAGACCCAGTACTTC.

This chain's CDR3 is CSAGTGAHEQYF. CDR3 sequence (DNA): TGCAGCGCCGGGACAGGGGCCCACGAGCAGTACTTC. This chain links TRBV29-1 with TRBJ2-7, with 10 bases that match TRBD1. The junction had 5 bases not matched to a gene; V was cut back by 7 bases and J by 5 bases. This CDR3 has 12 amino acids. CDR1 and CDR2 from the germline V gene are SQVTM and ANQGSEA.

This clone was observed once. The chain uses TRBV27 and TRBJ1-1; TRBD1 matches 10 bases. Trimming removed 5 bases from V and 10 bases from J; junction bases left unmatched: 7. The CDR3 length is 13 residues. Germline assignment: CDR1 MNHEY and CDR2 SMNVEV (reference sequence). Here the CDR3 DNA reads TGTGCCAGCAGTAGACAGGGGGCTCCAGGAGCTTTCTTT. Its translation is CASSRQGAPGAFF.

The V and J genes are TRBV5-7 and TRBJ1-1; possible D gene TRBD1, 6 bases. Being an ORF, TRBV5-7 has a function that is uncertain. V lost 1 base and J lost 11, with 18 bases in between. CDR3 length equals 14 residues. This CDR3 reads CASSLNVARGLAFF. The CDR3, as DNA: TGTGCCAGCAGCTTGAACGTAGCGAGGGGGTTGGCTTTCTTT.

This chain links TRBV10-1 with TRBJ2-7; the match to TRBD1 covers 10 bases. Germline V lookup: CDR1 WNHNN, CDR2 SYGVQD (reference sequence). Trimming at V came to 4 bases and at J to 6 bases, leaving 12 bases not matched to a gene. CDR3 length equals 16 residues. The CDR3 loop is CASSARTGGVPSEQYF. The DNA of the CDR3 is TGCGCCAGCAGTGCACGGACAGGGGGTGTTCCCTCCGAGCAGTACTTC.

V and J are TRBV9 and TRBJ1-5; TRBD1 might be the D (6 bases). Trimming stripped 4 bases from V and 4 bases from J, with 15 bases between. The CDR3 extends over 15 amino acids. Germline V gene lookup returns CDR1 SGDLS and CDR2 YYNGEE. In DNA form, the CDR3 reads TGTGCCAGCAGCCAGGAGGGGGAGGGGAATCAGCCCCAGCATTTT. It yields the protein CASSQEGEGNQPQHF.

This chain links TRBV19 with TRBJ1-2; TRBD1 agrees at 12 bases. Trimming removed 5 bases from V and 6 bases from J; junction bases left unmatched: 4. Germline CDR1 LNHDA, CDR2 SQIVND (reference sequence). The CDR3 length is 14 residues. This CDR3 is CASSGTGGANGYTF. In nucleotides, the CDR3 is TGTGCCAGTAGTGGGACAGGGGGCGCGAATGGCTACACCTTC.

The DNA of the CDR3 is TGTGCCAGCGGCAGACAGGGGGTAAGCAATGAGCAGTTCTTC. This sequence encodes CASGRQGVSNEQFF. The V call is TRBV25-1, the J call TRBJ2-1, with 9 bases matching TRBD1. V lost 8 bases and J lost 6; bases outside the gene matches: 8. Per the germline V gene, CDR1 is MGHDK and CDR2 is SYGVNS. The CDR3 consists of 14 residues.

This chain joins TRBV6-4 and TRBJ1-1, with a possible D match to TRBD1 (5 bases). This CDR3 region has 13 residues. The germline V gene encodes CDR1 MRHNA and CDR2 SNTAGT. Trimming took off 6 bases at V and 5 bases at J, with 13 bases between the two ends. CDR3 in amino acids: CASSAVGGTEAFF. The CDR3 DNA is TGTGCCAGCAGCGCGGTCGGGGGGACTGAAGCTTTCTTT.